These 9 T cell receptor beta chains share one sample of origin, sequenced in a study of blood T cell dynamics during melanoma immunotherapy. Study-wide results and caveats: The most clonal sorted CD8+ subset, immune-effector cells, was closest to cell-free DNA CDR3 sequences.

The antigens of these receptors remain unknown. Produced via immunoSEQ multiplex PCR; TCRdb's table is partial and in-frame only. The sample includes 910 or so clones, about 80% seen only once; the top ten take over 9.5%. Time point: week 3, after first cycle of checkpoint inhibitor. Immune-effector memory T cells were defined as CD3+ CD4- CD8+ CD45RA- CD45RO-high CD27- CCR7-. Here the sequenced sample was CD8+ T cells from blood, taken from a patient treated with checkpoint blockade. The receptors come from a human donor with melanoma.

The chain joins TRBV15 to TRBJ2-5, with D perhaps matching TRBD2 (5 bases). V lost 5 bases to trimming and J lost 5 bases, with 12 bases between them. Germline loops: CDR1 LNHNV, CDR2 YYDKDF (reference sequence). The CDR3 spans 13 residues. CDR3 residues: CATSRLAGETQYF. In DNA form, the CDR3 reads TGTGCCACCAGCCGTCTAGCTGGGGAGACCCAGTACTTC.

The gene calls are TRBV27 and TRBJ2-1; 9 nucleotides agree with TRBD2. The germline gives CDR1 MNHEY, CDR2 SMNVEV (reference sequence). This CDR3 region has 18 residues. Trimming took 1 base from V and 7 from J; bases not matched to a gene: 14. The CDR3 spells CASSLLPPRGRAKNEQFF. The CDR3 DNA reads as TGTGCCAGCAGTTTATTACCCCCTCGCGGGAGGGCCAAGAATGAGCAGTTCTTC.

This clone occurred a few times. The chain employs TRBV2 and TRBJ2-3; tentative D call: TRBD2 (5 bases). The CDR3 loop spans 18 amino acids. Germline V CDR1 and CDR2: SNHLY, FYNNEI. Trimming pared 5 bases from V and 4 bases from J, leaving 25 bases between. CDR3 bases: TGTGCCAGCAGTTTAAACGCACGGGAATCTCTCCCTGCAGATACGCAGTATTTT. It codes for CASSLNARESLPADTQYF.

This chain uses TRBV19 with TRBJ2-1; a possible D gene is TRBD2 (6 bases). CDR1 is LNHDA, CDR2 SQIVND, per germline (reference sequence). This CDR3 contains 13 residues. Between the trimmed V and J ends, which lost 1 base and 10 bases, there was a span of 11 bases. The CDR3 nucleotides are TGTGCCAGTAGTATAGCGGGAGTGGCGGAGCAGTTCTTC. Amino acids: CASSIAGVAEQFF.

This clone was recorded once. Here the CDR3 DNA reads TGTGCCAGCAGTCTGGGGAGTGGGCAGTATTTT. Protein: CASSLGSGQYF. The rearrangement uses TRBV6-6 and TRBJ2-3; D is perhaps TRBD2 (5 bases). The CDR3 totals 11 residues. Germline values: CDR1 MNHNY, CDR2 SVGAGI (reference sequence). The V end was cut by 5 bases, the J end by 11 bases, with 11 bases between.

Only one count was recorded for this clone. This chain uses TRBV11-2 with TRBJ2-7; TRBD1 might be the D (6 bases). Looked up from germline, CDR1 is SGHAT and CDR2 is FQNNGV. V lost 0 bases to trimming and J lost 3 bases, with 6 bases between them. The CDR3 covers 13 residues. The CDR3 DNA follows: TGTGCCAGCAGCTTAGAACAGGGCTACGAGCAGTACTTC. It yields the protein CASSLEQGYEQYF.

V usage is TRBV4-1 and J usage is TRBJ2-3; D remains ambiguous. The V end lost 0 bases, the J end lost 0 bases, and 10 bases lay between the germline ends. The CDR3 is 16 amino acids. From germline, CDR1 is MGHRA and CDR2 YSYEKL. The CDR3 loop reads CASSQDSILSTDTQYF. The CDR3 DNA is TGCGCCAGCAGCCAAGATTCGATATTAAGCACAGATACGCAGTATTTT.

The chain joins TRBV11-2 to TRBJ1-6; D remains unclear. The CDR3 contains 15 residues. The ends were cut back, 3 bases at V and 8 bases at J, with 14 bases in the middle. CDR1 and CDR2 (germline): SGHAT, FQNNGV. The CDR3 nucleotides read TGTGCCAGCAGCTTTGGTCTTTTCAAGGATTCACCCCTCCACTTT. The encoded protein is CASSFGLFKDSPLHF.

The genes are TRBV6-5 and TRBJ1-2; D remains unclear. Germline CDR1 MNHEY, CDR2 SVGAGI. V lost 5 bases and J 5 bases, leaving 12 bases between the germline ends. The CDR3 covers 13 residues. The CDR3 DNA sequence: TGTGCCAGCAGTGAAAGTGCCGGGTATGGCTACACCTTC. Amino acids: CASSESAGYGYTF.